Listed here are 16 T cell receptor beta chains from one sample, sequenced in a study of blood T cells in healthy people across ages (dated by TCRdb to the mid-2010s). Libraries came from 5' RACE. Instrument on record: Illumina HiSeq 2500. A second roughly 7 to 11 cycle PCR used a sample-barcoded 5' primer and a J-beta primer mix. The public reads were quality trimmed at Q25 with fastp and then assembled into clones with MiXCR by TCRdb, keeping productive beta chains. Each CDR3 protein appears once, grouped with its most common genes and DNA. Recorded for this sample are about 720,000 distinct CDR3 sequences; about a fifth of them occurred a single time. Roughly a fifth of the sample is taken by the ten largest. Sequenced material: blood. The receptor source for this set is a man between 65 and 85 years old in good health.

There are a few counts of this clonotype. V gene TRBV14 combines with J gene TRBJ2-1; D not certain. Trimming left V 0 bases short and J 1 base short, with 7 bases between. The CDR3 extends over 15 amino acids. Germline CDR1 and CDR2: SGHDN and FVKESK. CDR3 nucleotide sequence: TGTGCCAGCAGCCAAGAACTCCTTTCCTACAATGAGCAGTTCTTC. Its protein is CASSQELLSYNEQFF.

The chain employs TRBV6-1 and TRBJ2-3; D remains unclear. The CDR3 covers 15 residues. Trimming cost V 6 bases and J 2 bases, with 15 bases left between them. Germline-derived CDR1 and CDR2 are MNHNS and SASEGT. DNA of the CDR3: TGTGCCAGCAGGGCTGCGTGGGGAAACACAGATACGCAGTATTTT. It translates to CASRAAWGNTDTQYF.

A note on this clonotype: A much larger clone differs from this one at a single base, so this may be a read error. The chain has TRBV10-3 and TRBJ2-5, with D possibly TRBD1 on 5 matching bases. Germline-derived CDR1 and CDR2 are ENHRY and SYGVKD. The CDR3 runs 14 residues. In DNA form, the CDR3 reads TGTGCCATCAGCTCCCCAGGGATCCAAGAGGCCCAGTACTTC. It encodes CAISSPGIQEAQYF.

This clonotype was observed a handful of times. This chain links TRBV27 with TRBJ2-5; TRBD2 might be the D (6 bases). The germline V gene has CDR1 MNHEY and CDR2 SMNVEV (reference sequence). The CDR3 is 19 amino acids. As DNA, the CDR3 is TGTGGAGGTTCCCTGACACGGGACTCATCTATTAACCCTCAAGAGACCCAGTACTTC. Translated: CGGSLTRDSSINPQETQYF.

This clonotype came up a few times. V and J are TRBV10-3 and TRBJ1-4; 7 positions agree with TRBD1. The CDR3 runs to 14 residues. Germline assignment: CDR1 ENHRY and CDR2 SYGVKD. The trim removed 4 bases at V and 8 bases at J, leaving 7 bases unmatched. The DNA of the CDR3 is TGTGCCATCAGTGCGGGACAGACTACAGAAAAACTGTTTTTT. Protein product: CAISAGQTTEKLFF.

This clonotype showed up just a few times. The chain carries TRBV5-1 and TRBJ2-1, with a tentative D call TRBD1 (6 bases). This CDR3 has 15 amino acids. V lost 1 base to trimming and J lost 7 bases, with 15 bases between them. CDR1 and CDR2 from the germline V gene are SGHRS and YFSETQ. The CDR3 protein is CASSLRFRGVNEQFF. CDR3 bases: TGCGCCAGCAGCTTGAGGTTCAGGGGAGTAAATGAGCAGTTCTTC.

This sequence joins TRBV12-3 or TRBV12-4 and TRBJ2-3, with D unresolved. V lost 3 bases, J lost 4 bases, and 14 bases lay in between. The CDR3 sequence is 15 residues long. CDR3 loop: CASSFLLVLADTQYF. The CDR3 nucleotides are TGTGCCAGCAGTTTTCTGCTGGTGTTGGCAGATACGCAGTATTTT.

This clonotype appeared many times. The CDR3 is CASSLVQGKNNEQFF. For the CDR3, the DNA is TGCGCCAGCAGCTTGGTTCAGGGGAAGAACAATGAGCAGTTCTTC. The rearrangement links TRBV5-1 to TRBJ2-1, with D possibly TRBD1 on 6 matching bases. The V gene's germline CDR1 is SGHRS and CDR2 YFSETQ. There are 15 residues in the CDR3. Trimming removed 0 bases from V and 5 bases from J, with 12 bases in between.

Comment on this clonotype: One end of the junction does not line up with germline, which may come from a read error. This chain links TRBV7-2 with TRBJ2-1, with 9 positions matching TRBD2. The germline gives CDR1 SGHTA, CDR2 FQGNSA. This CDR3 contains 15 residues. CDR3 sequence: CASSPLAGAYSEQFF. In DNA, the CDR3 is TGTGCCAGCAGCCCTTTAGCGGGAGCGTACAGTGAGCAGTTCTTC.

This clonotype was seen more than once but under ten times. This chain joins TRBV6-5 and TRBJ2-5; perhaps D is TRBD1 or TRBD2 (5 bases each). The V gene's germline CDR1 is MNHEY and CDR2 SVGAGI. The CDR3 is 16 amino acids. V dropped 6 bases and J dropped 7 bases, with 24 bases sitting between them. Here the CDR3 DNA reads TGTGCCAGCAGCTCCGGGGACGCACCAACAGGAGGGACCCAGTACTTC. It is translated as CASSSGDAPTGGTQYF.

The CDR3 spells CASYLSPYNSPLHF. The DNA for the CDR3 is TGTGCCAGCTACTTGTCTCCTTATAATTCACCCCTCCACTTT. The chain is built from TRBV6-5 and TRBJ1-6; D ambiguous. Germline V CDR1 and CDR2: MNHEY, SVGAGI. Trimming removed 8 bases at V and 4 bases at J, with 12 bases between. The CDR3 length is 14 residues.

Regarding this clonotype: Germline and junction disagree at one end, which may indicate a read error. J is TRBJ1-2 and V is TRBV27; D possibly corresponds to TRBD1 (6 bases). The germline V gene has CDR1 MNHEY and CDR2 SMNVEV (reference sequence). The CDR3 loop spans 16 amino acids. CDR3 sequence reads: CASSPAGDITNYDYTF. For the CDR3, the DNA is TGTGCCAGCAGTCCGGCGGGGGACATCACTAACTATGACTACACCTTC.

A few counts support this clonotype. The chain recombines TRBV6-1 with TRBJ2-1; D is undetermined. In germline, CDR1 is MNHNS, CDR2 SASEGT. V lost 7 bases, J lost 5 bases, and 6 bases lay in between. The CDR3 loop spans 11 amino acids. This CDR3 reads CASIGHNEQFF. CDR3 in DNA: TGTGCCAGCATAGGTCACAATGAGCAGTTCTTC.

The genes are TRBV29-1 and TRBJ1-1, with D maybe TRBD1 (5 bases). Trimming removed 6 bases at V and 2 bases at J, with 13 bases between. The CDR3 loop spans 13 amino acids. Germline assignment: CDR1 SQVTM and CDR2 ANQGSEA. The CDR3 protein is CSVYRTGNTEAFF. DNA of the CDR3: TGCAGCGTATACAGGACGGGAAACACTGAAGCTTTCTTT.

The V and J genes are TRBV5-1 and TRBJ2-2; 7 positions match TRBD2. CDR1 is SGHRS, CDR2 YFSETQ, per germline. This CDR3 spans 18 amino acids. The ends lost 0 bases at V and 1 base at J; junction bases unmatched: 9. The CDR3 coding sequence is TGCGCCAGCAGCTTGGCCGGCGGGGGACTAAAGAACACCGGGGAGCTGTTTTTT. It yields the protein CASSLAGGGLKNTGELFF.

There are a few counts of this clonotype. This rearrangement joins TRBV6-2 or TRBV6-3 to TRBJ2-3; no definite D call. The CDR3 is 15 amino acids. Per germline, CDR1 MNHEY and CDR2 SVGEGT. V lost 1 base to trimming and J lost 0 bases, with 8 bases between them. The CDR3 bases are TGTGCCAGCAGTTACTACAGACCTAGCACAGATACGCAGTATTTT. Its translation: CASSYYRPSTDTQYF.